These T cell receptor beta chains were read from a single sample in a study of Graves' ophthalmopathy and Graves' hyperthyroidism. TCRdb reprocessed the multiplex PCR reads via MiXCR and lists one record per CDR3 protein. The sample lists around 520,000 distinct CDR3 sequences; under 45% were seen once. What was sequenced was peripheral blood or thyroid tissue (not recorded which). Receptors were obtained from an adult man with Graves' hyperthyroidism. Each CDR3 is given with its conserved first and last residue. A D gene is named only where the DNA matches it firmly. Clone size appears in some rows only: once, few, many, or a class for an expanded clone.

TRBJ1-5,.,few,TRBV12-3/TRBV12-4,CASGFSRRRSNQPQHF,TGTGCCAGCGGGTTTTCCCGCCGGAGGAGCAATCAGCCCCAGCATTTT
TRBJ2-7,TRBD2,many,TRBV11-2,CASSLELAGYEQYF,TGTGCCAGCAGCTTAGAACTAGCGGGGTACGAGCAGTACTTC
TRBJ2-6,.,.,TRBV29-1,CSATDSGANVLTF,TGCAGCGCGACAGACTCTGGGGCCAACGTCCTGACTTTC
TRBJ2-2,.,.,TRBV24-1,CATSERDQPRELFF,TGTGCCACCAGTGAACGCGACCAACCGAGGGAGCTGTTTTTT
TRBJ1-4,.,.,TRBV7-3,CASSFSGAEKLFF,TGTGCCAGCAGCTTTTCCGGGGCCGAAAAACTGTTTTTT
TRBJ1-2,.,many,TRBV10-3,CAISVEGGTHGYTF,TGTGCCATCAGTGTTGAAGGGGGGACACATGGCTACACCTTC
TRBJ2-2,TRBD2,.,TRBV7-9,CASSLRGRANTGELFF,TGTGCCAGCAGCCTAAGAGGGAGGGCGAACACCGGGGAGCTGTTTTTT
TRBJ2-5,TRBD2,many,TRBV7-8,CASSPKTSGRQETQYF,TGTGCCAGCAGCCCAAAGACTAGCGGGAGACAAGAGACCCAGTACTTC
TRBJ2-2,.,many,TRBV19,CASSIYVSRRNTGELFF,TGTGCCAGTAGTATCTATGTCTCCAGACGAAACACCGGGGAGCTGTTTTTT
TRBJ2-5,TRBD1,.,TRBV7-8,CASSFRQGWETQYF,TGTGCCAGCAGCTTTCGACAGGGATGGGAGACCCAGTACTTC
TRBJ2-5,TRBD2,.,TRBV20-1,CSARNPGLAVRRPRGSQETQYF,TGCAGTGCTAGAAATCCGGGACTAGCGGTGCGGCGACCGAGGGGGAGCCAAGAGACCCAGTACTTC
TRBJ1-2,.,.,TRBV6-1,CASSGVKVKTLNYGYTF,TGTGCCAGCAGTGGAGTCAAGGTCAAGACACTAAACTATGGCTACACCTTC
TRBJ1-5,.,many,TRBV5-5,CASSLQAGHNQPQHF,TGTGCCAGCAGCTTGCAAGCGGGACACAATCAGCCCCAGCATTTT
TRBJ2-5,TRBD1,many,TRBV9,CASSVTPGQGQETQYF,TGTGCCAGCAGCGTAACCCCGGGACAGGGGCAAGAGACCCAGTACTTC
TRBJ1-2,.,many,TRBV5-1,CASSLDRSYGYTF,TGCGCCAGCAGCTTGGACAGGAGCTATGGCTACACCTTC
TRBJ1-3,.,many,TRBV3-1,CASSLRTSGNTIYF,TGTGCCAGCAGCTTGCGGACTTCTGGAAACACCATATATTTT
TRBJ2-6,.,once,TRBV2,CASRRQGANVLTF,TGTGCCAGCAGACGACAGGGGGCCAACGTCCTGACTTTC
TRBJ2-3,.,many,TRBV10-2,CASSGHATDTQYF,TGCGCCAGCAGTGGACACGCCACAGATACGCAGTATTTT
TRBJ2-5,.,few,TRBV7-9,CASSSYAPGIRGQETQYF,TGTGCCAGCAGCTCTTATGCACCGGGAATTAGGGGCCAAGAGACCCAGTACTTC
TRBJ1-1,TRBD1,many,TRBV19,CASSIQGEWNTEAFF,TGTGCCAGTAGTATCCAGGGGGAGTGGAACACTGAAGCTTTCTTT
TRBJ1-5,.,.,TRBV15,CATSSFVSNQPQHF,TGTGCCACCAGCAGCTTTGTGAGTAATCAGCCCCAGCATTTT
TRBJ2-7,.,few,TRBV7-9,CASSPPGLSSYEQYF,TGTGCCAGCAGTCCCCCGGGACTCAGCTCCTACGAGCAGTACTTC
TRBJ2-6,TRBD1,many,TRBV12-3/TRBV12-4,CASSLRGLGANVLTF,TGTGCCAGCAGTTTGAGGGGGCTTGGGGCCAACGTCCTGACTTTC
TRBJ1-4,.,many,TRBV7-2,CASSLTGSGKEKLFF,TGTGCCAGCAGCCTCACAGGTTCGGGGAAAGAAAAACTGTTTTTT
TRBJ2-2,TRBD1,many,TRBV5-1,CASSLTGVGTGELFF,TGCGCCAGCAGCTTGACAGGGGTCGGTACCGGGGAGCTGTTTTTT
TRBJ2-2,TRBD2,many,TRBV7-9,CASSSTTGGTSGGITGELFF,TGTGCCAGCAGCTCGACGACCGGCGGGACTAGCGGAGGGATCACCGGGGAGCTGTTTTTT
TRBJ1-1,.,.,TRBV5-1,CASSPDWAEAFF,TGCGCCAGCAGCCCTGATTGGGCTGAAGCTTTCTTT
TRBJ1-5,.,.,TRBV10-2,CASSESQGQPQHF,TGCGCCAGCAGTGAGTCCCAAGGACAGCCCCAGCATTTT
TRBJ1-6,.,.,TRBV12-3/TRBV12-4,CASSRVGNDSPLHF,TGTGCCAGCAGTCGGGTCGGTAATGATTCACCCCTCCACTTT
TRBJ2-3,TRBD2,few,TRBV7-2,CASSTGTSGNTQYF,TGTGCCAGCAGCACAGGGACTAGCGGTAATACGCAGTATTTT
TRBJ2-7,.,.,TRBV7-3,CASRAGRTNSYEQYF,TGTGCCAGCAGAGCCGGACGGACCAACTCCTACGAGCAGTACTTC
TRBJ1-3,.,many,TRBV7-9,CASSLAGFSGNTIYF,TGTGCCAGCAGCTTGGCGGGGTTCTCTGGAAACACCATATATTTT
TRBJ1-1,TRBD1,many,TRBV7-9,CASSLGGQPNTEAFF,TGTGCCAGCAGCTTAGGGGGACAGCCGAACACTGAAGCTTTCTTT
TRBJ2-5,.,.,TRBV19,CASSSRRFQETQYF,TGTGCCAGTAGTTCGCGACGGTTCCAAGAGACCCAGTACTTC
TRBJ1-2,.,many,TRBV12-5,CASGLTGGYTF,TGTGCTAGTGGTTTAACAGGGGGCTACACCTTC
TRBJ1-4,TRBD1,.,TRBV2,CASSTTGFEKLFF,TGTGCCAGCAGTACGACAGGGTTTGAAAAACTGTTTTTT
TRBJ1-1,.,many,TRBV2,CASSEKDGLMNTEAFF,TGTGCCAGCAGTGAAAAGGATGGGCTCATGAACACTGAAGCTTTCTTT
TRBJ2-7,.,.,TRBV10-3,CAISGENYEQYF,TGTGCCATCAGTGGAGAAAACTACGAGCAGTACTTC
TRBJ1-5,TRBD1,once,TRBV20-1,CSANTGTGGFQPQHF,TGCAGTGCTAATACCGGGACAGGGGGCTTTCAGCCCCAGCATTTT
TRBJ2-2,.,.,TRBV7-9,CASSPEGGNTGELFF,TGTGCCAGCAGCCCGGAGGGGGGCAACACCGGGGAGCTGTTTTTT